This T cell receptor beta chain was identified in a study of Ad26.COV2.S vaccination and SARS-CoV-2 variants. Study-level results: Relative to placebo recipients, vaccine recipients exhibited elevated spike-specific TCR breadth.

Sequencing was performed with immunoSEQ multiplex PCR; in TCRdb, only in-frame clones are kept and a portion is missing. This sample has hundreds of thousands of clones; approximately 90% occur once, and the top ten carry 9% to 15%. As to treatment: 19 received Ad26.COV2.S at low or high dose, single or two shots; roughly 5 received placebo; per-sample allocation not given. At day 63 after the first vaccine or placebo injection, samples were drawn. SARS-CoV-2 spike from the Wuhan strain was encoded by the vaccine, an Ad26 vector. A remark on this clone: The antigen is not known.

The source of this sequence is a person aged 18 to 59 who received the Ad26.COV2.S COVID-19 vaccine or a placebo. Here the sequenced sample was peripheral blood, taken in a trial of Ad26.COV2.S vaccine versus placebo.

CDR3 sequence: CASSLGLAVFSEQFF. For the CDR3, the DNA is TGTGCCAGCAGCCTCGGACTAGCGGTTTTTAGCGAGCAGTTCTTC. J is TRBJ2-1 and V is TRBV5-5; 10 nucleotides agree with TRBD2. Germline V gives CDR1 SGHKS, CDR2 YYEKEE (reference sequence). J was trimmed by 10 bases and V by 4 bases; bases with no gene match: 11. The CDR3 spans 15 residues. Based on the CDR3 plus reference TRBV5-5 and TRBJ2-1, the full variable domain is DAGVTQSPTHLIKTRGQQVTLRCSPISGHKSVSWYQQVLGQGPQFIFQYYEKEERGRGNFPDRFSARQFPNYSSELNVNALLLGDSALYLCASSLGLAVFSEQFFGPGTRLTVL.